These T cell receptor beta chains were read from a single sample in a study of T cell changes during pregnancy in multiple sclerosis. This table comes from immunoSEQ multiplex PCR, and its TCRdb copy is limited to in-frame clones, with some not included. The sample holds about 68,000 clones, roughly 92% seen once. Sequences were derived from peripheral blood, sampled after pregnancy. The source of these receptors is a female donor in good health, enrolled as a control in a pregnancy study. CDR3s include the opening cysteine and the closing phenylalanine or tryptophan. A D gene is named only where the DNA matches it firmly. Clone size is given for some rows only: seen once, a few or many times, or a class if the clone is expanded.

V	J	size	D	length	DNA	CDR3
TRBV7-2	TRBJ1-2	-	-	12	TGTGCCAGCAGCTCCCCCCCCGGGAGCTACACCTTC	CASSSPPGSYTF
TRBV25-1	TRBJ1-1	-	TRBD1	17	TGTGCCAGCAGTGACCCAGACAGGGGGCCGGAGAACACTGAAGCTTTCTTT	CASSDPDRGPENTEAFF
TRBV19	TRBJ2-3	-	TRBD1	13	TGTGCCAGTAAACCCGACAGGGGAGATACGCAGTATTTT	CASKPDRGDTQYF
TRBV18	TRBJ2-5	-	-	13	TGTGCCAGCTCACTAGGACAGCAAGAGACCCAGTACTTC	CASSLGQQETQYF
TRBV6-1	TRBJ2-5	-	-	15	TGTGCCAGCAGGCAGCTATTTGCGGGACAAGAGACCCAGTACTTC	CASRQLFAGQETQYF
TRBV27	TRBJ2-7	once	TRBD1	14	TGTGCCAGCGGACCACAGGGGGTATCCTACGAGCAGTACTTC	CASGPQGVSYEQYF
TRBV11-3	TRBJ2-1	-	TRBD2	15	TGTGCCAGCAGCCTGGGGGTAGCGGGGCACAATGAGCAGTTCTTC	CASSLGVAGHNEQFF
TRBV7-9	TRBJ2-7	once	-	18	TGTGCCAGCAGCTTATTGGGTAGCGGGCCTCCACAAAGGGGGGAGCAGTACTTC	CASSLLGSGPPQRGEQYF
TRBV20-1	TRBJ2-7	-	-	11	TGCAGTGCTAGACCATTCCCCGGGCAGTACTTC	CSARPFPGQYF
TRBV29-1	TRBJ1-1	-	TRBD1	15	TGCAGCGTGGGACAGAGGCTCACTATGAACACTGAAGCTTTCTTT	CSVGQRLTMNTEAFF
TRBV2	TRBJ2-7	-	TRBD2	15	TGTGCCAGCAAAACTAGCGGGGTTAACTCCTACGAGCAGTACTTC	CASKTSGVNSYEQYF
TRBV28	TRBJ1-2	-	TRBD1	13	TGTGCCAGCAGTGGACAGGGATATGGTGGCTACACCTTC	CASSGQGYGGYTF
TRBV14	TRBJ1-1	-	-	14	TGTGCCAGCAGCCAAGCAGGGTGGGTCACTGAAGCTTTCTTT	CASSQAGWVTEAFF
TRBV9	TRBJ1-3	-	TRBD1	17	TGTGCCAGCAGCGTATCTACACAGGGGGCGCTTGGAAACACCATATATTTT	CASSVSTQGALGNTIYF
TRBV9	TRBJ1-6	-	-	15	TGTACCAGCAGCGTAGGGGCGCTGTATAATTCACCCCTCCACTTT	CTSSVGALYNSPLHF
TRBV13	TRBJ2-1	-	TRBD2	15	TGTGCCAGCAGCTTAAGACTAGCGGGAGGGGGGGAGCAGTTCTTC	CASSLRLAGGGEQFF
TRBV9	TRBJ2-4	-	TRBD1	14	TGTGCCAGCAGCGAGGGACAGGGACGAAACATTCAGTACTTC	CASSEGQGRNIQYF
TRBV9	TRBJ2-7	-	TRBD2	15	TGTGCCAGCAGCAAATCCGGGACTAGTGGCCACGAGCAGTACTTC	CASSKSGTSGHEQYF
TRBV20-1	TRBJ2-3	few	-	10	TGCAGTGCTGAATCTAAAAAGCAGTATTTT	CSAESKKQYF
TRBV7-2	TRBJ2-7	-	TRBD1	14	TGTGCCAGCAGGGATCGGACAGGTGGAGACGAGCAGTACTTC	CASRDRTGGDEQYF
TRBV18	TRBJ2-1	-	TRBD2	16	TGTGCCAGCTCACCGGATAGGACTAGCGGGACCAATGAGCAGTTCTTC	CASSPDRTSGTNEQFF
TRBV5-1	TRBJ2-5	-	TRBD2	14	TGCGCCAGCAGCTTGAGGCTAGCGGGAGAGACCCAGTACTTC	CASSLRLAGETQYF
TRBV7-8	TRBJ2-1	-	TRBD2	17	TGTGCCAGCAGTCATCATAGCGGGAGGGCCTCCTACAATGAGCAGTTCTTC	CASSHHSGRASYNEQFF
TRBV15	TRBJ1-5	-	-	16	TGTGCCACCAGCAGGGGAGGAGGGGAGAGCAATCAGCCCCAGCATTTT	CATSRGGGESNQPQHF
TRBV15	TRBJ2-7	-	-	16	TGTGCCACCAGCAGATCCGGGAGAACATTCCTCTACGAGCAGTACTTC	CATSRSGRTFLYEQYF
TRBV5-4	TRBJ2-5	-	TRBD2	17	TGTGCCAGCAGCGGGGTGCCGCGAGGGACTAGCGGAGAGACCCAGTACTTC	CASSGVPRGTSGETQYF
TRBV7-8	TRBJ1-4	-	-	14	TGTGCCAGCAGGGAGGGGACGGCTAATGAAAAACTGTTTTTT	CASREGTANEKLFF
TRBV6-5	TRBJ2-2	-	-	15	TGTGCCAGCAGTTTGCGACAGGCTTATATCGGGGAGCTGTTTTTT	CASSLRQAYIGELFF
TRBV7-9	TRBJ1-6	-	TRBD1	15	TGTGCCAGCAGCTTAGGGACAGGGGGTGGTTCACCCCTCCACTTT	CASSLGTGGGSPLHF
TRBV5-1	TRBJ1-4	-	-	14	TGCGCCAGCAGCTTGGAAGGACGGGGAGAAAAACTGTTTTTT	CASSLEGRGEKLFF
TRBV6-4	TRBJ2-1	-	TRBD2	19	TGTGCCAGCAGCCGAACCGGGACTAGCGGGAGGGGTCTCTACAATGAGCAGTTCTTC	CASSRTGTSGRGLYNEQFF
TRBV28	TRBJ2-3	-	TRBD1	16	TGTGCCAGCAGTGGGACAGGGGGCTTCAGAACAGATACGCAGTATTTT	CASSGTGGFRTDTQYF
TRBV30	TRBJ2-5	-	TRBD1	13	TGTGCCTGGAGCCGGGACAGCTCAGAGACCCAGTACTTC	CAWSRDSSETQYF